The following is a T cell receptor (beta chain) sequence with its context. No antigen is known for it. Some clones are missing from TCRdb's copy, which holds only in-frame ones; the method was immunoSEQ multiplex PCR. The sample consists of roughly 200,000 clones, just over 85% of them appearing once. The data were taken from a study of T cell responses to AZD1222 COVID-19 vaccine. The study, taken as a whole, reports: Just a handful of AZD1222 recipients were seropositive at baseline. The study sampled repertoires only after the peak T cell response. Reports indicate that nearly half of spike-specific TCRs are directed at unmutated variant regions.

The germline CDR1 and CDR2 sequences are GTSNPN and SVGIG (reference sequence). Trimming shortened V by 2 bases and J by 0 bases, and 11 bases separated the two germline ends. The CDR3 has 16 residues. The sequencing here drew on peripheral blood, taken on day 0 of AZD1222 vaccination. The chain is built from TRBV30 and TRBJ1-6; TRBD1 is a possible D gene (6 bases). The receptor's source is an adult in good health. The CDR3, as DNA: TGTGCCTGGAGTACAGGGTTCAGCTCCTATAATTCACCCCTCCACTTT. It translates to CAWSTGFSSYNSPLHF.